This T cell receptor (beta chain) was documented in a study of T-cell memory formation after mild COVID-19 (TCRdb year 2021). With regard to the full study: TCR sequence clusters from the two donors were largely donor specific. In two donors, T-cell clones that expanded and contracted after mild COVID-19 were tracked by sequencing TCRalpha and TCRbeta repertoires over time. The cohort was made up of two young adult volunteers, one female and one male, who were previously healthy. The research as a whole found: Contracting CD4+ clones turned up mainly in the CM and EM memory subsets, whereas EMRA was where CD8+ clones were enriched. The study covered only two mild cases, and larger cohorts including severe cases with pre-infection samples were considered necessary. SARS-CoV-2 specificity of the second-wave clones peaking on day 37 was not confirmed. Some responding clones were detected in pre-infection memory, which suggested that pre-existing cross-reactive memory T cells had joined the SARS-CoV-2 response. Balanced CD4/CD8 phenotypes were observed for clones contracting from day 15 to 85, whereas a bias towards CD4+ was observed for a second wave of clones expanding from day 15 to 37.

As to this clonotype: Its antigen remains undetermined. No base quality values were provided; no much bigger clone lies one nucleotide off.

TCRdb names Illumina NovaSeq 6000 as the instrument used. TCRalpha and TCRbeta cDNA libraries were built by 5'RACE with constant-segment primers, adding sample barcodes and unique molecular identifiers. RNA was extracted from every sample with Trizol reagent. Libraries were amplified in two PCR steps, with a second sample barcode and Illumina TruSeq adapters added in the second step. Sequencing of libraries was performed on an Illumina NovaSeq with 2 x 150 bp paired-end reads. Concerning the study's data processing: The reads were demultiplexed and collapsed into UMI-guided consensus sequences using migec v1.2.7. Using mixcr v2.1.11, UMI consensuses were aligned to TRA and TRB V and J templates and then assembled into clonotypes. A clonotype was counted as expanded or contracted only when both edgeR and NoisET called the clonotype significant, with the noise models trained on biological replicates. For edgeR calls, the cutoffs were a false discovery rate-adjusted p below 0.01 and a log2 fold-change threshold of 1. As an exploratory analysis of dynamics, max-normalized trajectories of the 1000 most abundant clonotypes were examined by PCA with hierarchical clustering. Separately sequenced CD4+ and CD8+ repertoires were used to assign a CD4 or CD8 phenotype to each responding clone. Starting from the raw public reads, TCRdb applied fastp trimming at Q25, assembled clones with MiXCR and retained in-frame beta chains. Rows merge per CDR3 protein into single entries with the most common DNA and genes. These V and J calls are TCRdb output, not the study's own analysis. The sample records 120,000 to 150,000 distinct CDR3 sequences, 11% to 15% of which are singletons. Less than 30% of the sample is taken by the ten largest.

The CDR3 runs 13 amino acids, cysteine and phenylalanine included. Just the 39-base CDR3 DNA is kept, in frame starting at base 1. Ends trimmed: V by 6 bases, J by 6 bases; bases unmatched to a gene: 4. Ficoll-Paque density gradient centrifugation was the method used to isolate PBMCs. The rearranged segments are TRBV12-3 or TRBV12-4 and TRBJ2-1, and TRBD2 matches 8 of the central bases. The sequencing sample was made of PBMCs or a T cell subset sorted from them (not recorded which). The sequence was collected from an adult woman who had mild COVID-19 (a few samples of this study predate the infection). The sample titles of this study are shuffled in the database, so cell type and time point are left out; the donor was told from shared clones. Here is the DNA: TGTGCCAGCAGCCACGGGACTAGCAATGAGCAGTTCTTC. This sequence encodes CASSHGTSNEQFF.